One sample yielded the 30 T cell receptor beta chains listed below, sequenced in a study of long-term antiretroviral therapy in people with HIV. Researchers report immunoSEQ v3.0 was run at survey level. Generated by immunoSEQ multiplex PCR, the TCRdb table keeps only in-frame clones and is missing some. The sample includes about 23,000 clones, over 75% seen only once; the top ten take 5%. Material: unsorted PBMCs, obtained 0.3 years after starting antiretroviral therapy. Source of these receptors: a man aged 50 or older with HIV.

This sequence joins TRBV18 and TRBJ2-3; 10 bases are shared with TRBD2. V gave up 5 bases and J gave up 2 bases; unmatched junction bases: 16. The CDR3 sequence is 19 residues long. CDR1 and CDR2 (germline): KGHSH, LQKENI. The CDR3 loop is CASSSLAGARVRYTDTQYF. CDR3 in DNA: TGTGCCAGCTCAAGCCTAGCGGGAGCTAGGGTTAGATACACAGATACGCAGTATTTT.

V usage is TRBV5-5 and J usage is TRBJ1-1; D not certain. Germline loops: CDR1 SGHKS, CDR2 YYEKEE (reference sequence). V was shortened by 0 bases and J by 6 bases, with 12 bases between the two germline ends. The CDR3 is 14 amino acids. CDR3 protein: CASSLGSVVPEAFF. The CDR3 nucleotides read TGTGCCAGCAGCTTGGGCAGCGTCGTTCCTGAAGCTTTCTTT.

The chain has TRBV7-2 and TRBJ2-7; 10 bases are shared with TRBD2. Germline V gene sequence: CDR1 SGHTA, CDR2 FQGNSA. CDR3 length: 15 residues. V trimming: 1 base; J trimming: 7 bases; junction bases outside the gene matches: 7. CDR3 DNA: TGTGCCAGCAGCTTAGTGGCTAGCGGGAGAGGGGAGCAGTACTTC. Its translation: CASSLVASGRGEQYF.

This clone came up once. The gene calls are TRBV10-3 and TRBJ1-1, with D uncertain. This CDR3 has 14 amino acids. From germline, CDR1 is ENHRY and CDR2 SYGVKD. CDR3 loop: CANLPGVVNTEAFF. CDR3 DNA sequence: TGTGCTAACCTGCCCGGGGTAGTGAACACTGAAGCTTTCTTT.

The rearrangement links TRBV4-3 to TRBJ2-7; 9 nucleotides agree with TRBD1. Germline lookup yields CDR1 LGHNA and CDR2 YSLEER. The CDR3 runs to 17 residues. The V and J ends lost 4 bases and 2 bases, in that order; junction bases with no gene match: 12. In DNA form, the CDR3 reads TGCGCCAGCAGCCGAGGGTTTGGACAGGGGCTTCCCTACGAGCAGTACTTC. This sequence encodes CASSRGFGQGLPYEQYF.

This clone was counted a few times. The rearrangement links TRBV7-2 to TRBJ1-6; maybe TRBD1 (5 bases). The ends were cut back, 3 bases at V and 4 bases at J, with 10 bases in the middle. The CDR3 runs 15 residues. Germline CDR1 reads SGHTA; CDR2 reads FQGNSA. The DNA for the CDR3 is TGTGCCAGCAGCTTCGGGCAGGGTTATAATTCACCCCTCCACTTT. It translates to CASSFGQGYNSPLHF.

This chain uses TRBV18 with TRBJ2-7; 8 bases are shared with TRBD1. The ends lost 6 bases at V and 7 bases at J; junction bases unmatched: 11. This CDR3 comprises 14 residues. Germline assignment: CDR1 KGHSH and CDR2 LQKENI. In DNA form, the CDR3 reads TGTGCCAGCTCTTCGGACAGGGTGTTGGGAGAGCAGTACTTC. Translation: CASSSDRVLGEQYF.

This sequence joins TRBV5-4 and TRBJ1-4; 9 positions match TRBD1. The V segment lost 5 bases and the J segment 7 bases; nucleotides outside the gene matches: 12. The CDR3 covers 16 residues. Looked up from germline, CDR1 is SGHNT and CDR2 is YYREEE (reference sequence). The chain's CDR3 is CASSLNSGTGTEKLFF. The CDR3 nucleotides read TGTGCCAGCAGTCTGAACTCCGGGACAGGGACTGAAAAACTGTTTTTT.

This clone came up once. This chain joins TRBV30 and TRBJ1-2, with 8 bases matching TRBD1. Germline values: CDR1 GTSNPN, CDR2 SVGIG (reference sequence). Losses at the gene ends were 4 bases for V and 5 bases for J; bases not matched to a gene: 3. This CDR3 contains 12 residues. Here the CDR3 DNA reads TGTGCCTGGACAGGGGGCGCGTATGGCTACACCTTC. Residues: CAWTGGAYGYTF.

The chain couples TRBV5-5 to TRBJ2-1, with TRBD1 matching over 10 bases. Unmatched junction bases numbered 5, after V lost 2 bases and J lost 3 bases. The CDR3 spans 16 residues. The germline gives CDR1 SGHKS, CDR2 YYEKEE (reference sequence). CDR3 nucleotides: TGTGCCAGCAGCTTTCCGGGACAGGGGAACTACAATGAGCAGTTCTTC. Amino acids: CASSFPGQGNYNEQFF.

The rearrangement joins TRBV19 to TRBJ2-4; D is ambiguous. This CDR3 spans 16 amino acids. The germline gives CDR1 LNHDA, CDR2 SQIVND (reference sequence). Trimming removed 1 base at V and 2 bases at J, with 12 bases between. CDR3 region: CASSIATKQTKNIQYF. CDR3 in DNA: TGTGCCAGTAGTATAGCCACAAAACAGACCAAAAACATTCAGTACTTC.

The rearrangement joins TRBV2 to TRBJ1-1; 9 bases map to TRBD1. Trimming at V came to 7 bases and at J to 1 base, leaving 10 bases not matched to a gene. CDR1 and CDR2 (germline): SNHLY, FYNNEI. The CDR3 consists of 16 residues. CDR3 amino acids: CASTQRGGQGNTEAFF. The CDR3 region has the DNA TGTGCCAGCACTCAAAGAGGGGGACAGGGGAACACTGAAGCTTTCTTT.

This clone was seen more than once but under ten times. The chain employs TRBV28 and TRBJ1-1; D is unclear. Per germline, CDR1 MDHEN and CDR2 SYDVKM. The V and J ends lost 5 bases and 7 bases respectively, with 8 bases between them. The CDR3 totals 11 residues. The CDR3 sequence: CASSLDYEAFF. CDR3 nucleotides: TGTGCCAGCAGTCTAGACTATGAAGCTTTCTTT.

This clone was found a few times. The CDR3 sequence: CAISEPGSQSYEQYF. The CDR3, as DNA: TGTGCCATCAGTGAGCCGGGGTCGCAGAGCTACGAGCAGTACTTC. This rearrangement joins TRBV10-3 to TRBJ2-7; tentatively, D is TRBD2 (5 bases). CDR3 length: 15 amino acids. V lost 2 bases and J 3 bases, leaving 14 bases between the germline ends. Germline V CDR1 and CDR2: ENHRY, SYGVKD.

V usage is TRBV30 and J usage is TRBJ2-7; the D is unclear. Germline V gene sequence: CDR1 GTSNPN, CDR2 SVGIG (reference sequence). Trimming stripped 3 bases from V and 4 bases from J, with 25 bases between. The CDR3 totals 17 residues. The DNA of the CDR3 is TGTGCCTGGAGGAGCTTTCGTCCGGATATTACCGGATACGAGCAGTACTTC. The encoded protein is CAWRSFRPDITGYEQYF.

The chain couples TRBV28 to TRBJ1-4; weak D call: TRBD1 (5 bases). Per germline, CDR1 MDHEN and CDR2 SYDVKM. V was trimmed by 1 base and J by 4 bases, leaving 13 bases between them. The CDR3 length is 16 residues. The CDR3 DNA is TGTGCCAGCAGTTTATCCCCCCTCCAGGGTAATGAAAAACTGTTTTTT. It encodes CASSLSPLQGNEKLFF.

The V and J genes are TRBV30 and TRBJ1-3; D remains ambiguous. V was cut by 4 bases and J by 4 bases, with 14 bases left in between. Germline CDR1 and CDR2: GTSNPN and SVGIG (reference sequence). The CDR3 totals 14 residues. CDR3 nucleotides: TGTGCCTGGACCCCTCTCCCTCTCGGAAACACCATATATTTT. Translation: CAWTPLPLGNTIYF.

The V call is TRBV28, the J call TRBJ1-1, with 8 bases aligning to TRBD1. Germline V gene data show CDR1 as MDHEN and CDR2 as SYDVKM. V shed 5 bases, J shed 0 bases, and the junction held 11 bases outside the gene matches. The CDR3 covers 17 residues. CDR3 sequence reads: CASSPGQGIVMNTEAFF. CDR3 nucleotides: TGTGCCAGCAGTCCCGGACAGGGCATCGTTATGAACACTGAAGCTTTCTTT.

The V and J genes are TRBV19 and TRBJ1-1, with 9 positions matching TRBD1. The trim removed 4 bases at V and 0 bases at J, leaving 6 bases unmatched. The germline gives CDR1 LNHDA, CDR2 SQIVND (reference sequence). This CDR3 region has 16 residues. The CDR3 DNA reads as TGTGCCAGTAGTAGCGACAGGGGGAGACTGAACACTGAAGCTTTCTTT. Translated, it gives CASSSDRGRLNTEAFF. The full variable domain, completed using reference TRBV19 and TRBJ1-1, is DGGITQSPKYLFRKEGQNVTLSCEQNLNHDAMYWYRQDPGQGLRLIYYSQIVNDFQKGDIAEGYSVSREKKESFPLTVTSAQKNPTAFYLCASSSDRGRLNTEAFFGQGTRLTVV.

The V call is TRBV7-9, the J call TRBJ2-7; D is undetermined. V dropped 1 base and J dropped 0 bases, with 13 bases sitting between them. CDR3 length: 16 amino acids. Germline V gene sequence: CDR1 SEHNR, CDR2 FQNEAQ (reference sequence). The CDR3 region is CASSLVQSPSSYEQYF. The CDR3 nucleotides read TGTGCCAGCAGCTTAGTACAGAGCCCCAGCTCCTACGAGCAGTACTTC.

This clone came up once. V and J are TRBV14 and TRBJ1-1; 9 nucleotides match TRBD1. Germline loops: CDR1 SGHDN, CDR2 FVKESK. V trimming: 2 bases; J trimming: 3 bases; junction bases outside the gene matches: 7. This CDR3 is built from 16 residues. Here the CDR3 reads CASSQPGTGRDTEAFF. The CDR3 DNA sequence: TGTGCCAGCAGCCAACCCGGGACAGGGAGAGACACTGAAGCTTTCTTT.

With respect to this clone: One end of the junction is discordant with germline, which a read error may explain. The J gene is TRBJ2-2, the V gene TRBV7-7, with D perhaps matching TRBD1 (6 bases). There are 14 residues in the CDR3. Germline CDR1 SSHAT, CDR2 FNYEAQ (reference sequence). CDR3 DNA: TGTGCTAGCAGCTTAGGCAGGGGTGCCGGGGAGCTGTTTTTT. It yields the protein CASSLGRGAGELFF.

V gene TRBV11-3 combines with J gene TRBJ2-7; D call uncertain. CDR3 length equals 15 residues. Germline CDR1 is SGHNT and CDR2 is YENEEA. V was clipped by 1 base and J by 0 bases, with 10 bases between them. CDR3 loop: CASSLASSPSYEQYF. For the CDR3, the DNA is TGTGCCAGCAGCTTAGCGAGCTCCCCCTCCTACGAGCAGTACTTC.

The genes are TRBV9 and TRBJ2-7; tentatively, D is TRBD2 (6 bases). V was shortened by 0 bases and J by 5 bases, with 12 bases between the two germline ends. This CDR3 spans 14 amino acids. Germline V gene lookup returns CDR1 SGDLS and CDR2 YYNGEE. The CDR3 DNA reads TGTGCCAGCAGCGTAGGGGCTAGCGTGGACGAGCAGTACTTC. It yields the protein CASSVGASVDEQYF.

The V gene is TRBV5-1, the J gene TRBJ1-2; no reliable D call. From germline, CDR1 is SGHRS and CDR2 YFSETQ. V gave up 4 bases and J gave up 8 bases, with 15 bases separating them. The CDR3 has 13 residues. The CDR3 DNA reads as TGCGCCAGCAGCGGAAACCCCTTTCTCGGCTACACCTTC. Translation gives CASSGNPFLGYTF.

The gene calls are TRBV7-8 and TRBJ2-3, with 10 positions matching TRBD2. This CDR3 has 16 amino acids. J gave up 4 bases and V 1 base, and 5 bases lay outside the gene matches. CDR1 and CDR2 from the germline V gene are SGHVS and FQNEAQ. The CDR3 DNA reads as TGTGCCAGCAGCTTAGATCTAGCGGGGGTGCCAGATACGCAGTATTTT. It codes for CASSLDLAGVPDTQYF.

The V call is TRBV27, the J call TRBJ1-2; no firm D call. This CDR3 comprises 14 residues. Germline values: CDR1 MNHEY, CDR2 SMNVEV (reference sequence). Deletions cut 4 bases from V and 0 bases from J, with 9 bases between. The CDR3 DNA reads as TGTGCCAGCAGTTCCCAACCGTCTAACTATGGCTACACCTTC. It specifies CASSSQPSNYGYTF.

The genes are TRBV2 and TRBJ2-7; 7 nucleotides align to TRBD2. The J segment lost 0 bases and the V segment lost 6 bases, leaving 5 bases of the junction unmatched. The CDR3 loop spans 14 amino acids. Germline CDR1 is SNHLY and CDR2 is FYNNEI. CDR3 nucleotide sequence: TGTGCCAGCAGGGACGGCGGGAGCTCCTACGAGCAGTACTTC. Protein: CASRDGGSSYEQYF.

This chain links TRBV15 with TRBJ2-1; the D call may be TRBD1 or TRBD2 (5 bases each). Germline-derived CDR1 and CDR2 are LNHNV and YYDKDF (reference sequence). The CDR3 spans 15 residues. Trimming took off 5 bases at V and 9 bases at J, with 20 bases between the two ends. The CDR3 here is CATSPGTSESGEQFF. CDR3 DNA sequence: TGTGCCACCAGCCCCGGGACCTCAGAGAGTGGTGAGCAGTTCTTC.

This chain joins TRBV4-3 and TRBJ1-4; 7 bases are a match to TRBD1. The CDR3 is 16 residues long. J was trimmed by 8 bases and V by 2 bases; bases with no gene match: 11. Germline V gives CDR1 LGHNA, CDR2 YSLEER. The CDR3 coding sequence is TGCGCCAGCAGCCAACACTTGACAGGGTGGAGGGAAAAACTGTTTTTT. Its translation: CASSQHLTGWREKLFF.